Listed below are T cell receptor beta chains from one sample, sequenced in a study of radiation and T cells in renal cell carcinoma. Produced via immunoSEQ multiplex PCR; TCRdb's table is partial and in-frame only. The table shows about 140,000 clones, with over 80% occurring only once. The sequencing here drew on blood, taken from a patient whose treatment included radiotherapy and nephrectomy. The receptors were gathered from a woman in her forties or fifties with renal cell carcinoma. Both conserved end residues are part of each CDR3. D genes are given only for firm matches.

CDR3 protein: CASSPSRSQGSYGYTF
J gene: TRBJ1-2
CDR3 length: 16
D gene: NA
V gene: TRBV18

CDR3 protein: CASSPPNKVSEAFF
J gene: TRBJ1-1
CDR3 length: 14
D gene: NA
V gene: TRBV18

CDR3 protein: CSALGLEQYF
J gene: TRBJ2-7
CDR3 length: 10
D gene: NA
V gene: TRBV20-1

CDR3 protein: CASSSPTGTGRDGYTF
J gene: TRBJ1-2
CDR3 length: 16
D gene: NA
V gene: TRBV9

CDR3 protein: CASSTPRGGPYEQYF
J gene: TRBJ2-7
CDR3 length: 15
D gene: NA
V gene: TRBV6-6

CDR3 protein: CASSDETGGPDTQYF
J gene: TRBJ2-3
CDR3 length: 15
D gene: TRBD1
V gene: TRBV10-1

CDR3 protein: CASKLDGYSYEQYF
J gene: TRBJ2-7
CDR3 length: 14
D gene: NA
V gene: TRBV5-1

CDR3 protein: CASSDTGTATDTQYF
J gene: TRBJ2-3
CDR3 length: 15
D gene: TRBD1
V gene: TRBV10-1

CDR3 protein: CATGDSDYGYTF
J gene: TRBJ1-2
CDR3 length: 12
D gene: TRBD1
V gene: TRBV6-5

CDR3 protein: CASSPRQVHTNGYTF
J gene: TRBJ1-2
CDR3 length: 15
D gene: NA
V gene: TRBV4-2

CDR3 protein: CASSPPSSYEQYF
J gene: TRBJ2-7
CDR3 length: 13
D gene: NA
V gene: TRBV27

CDR3 protein: CSVFNSPLHF
J gene: TRBJ1-6
CDR3 length: 10
D gene: NA
V gene: TRBV20-1